The 28 T cell receptor beta chains in this list originate from one sample, sequenced in a study of neurological immune-mediated disorders (dated by TCRdb to about 2019). This specimen's time point label, per the study, means: longitudinal time-point 3. The library was produced with 5' RACE. Data came from an Illumina HiSeq 2500. TCRdb redid the processing of the public reads, applying fastp at Q25 and MiXCR, and retained in-frame beta chains. Each entry merges the rows of one CDR3 protein and shows their most common DNA and genes. The sample profile shows roughly 49,000 distinct CDR3 sequences; roughly 13% of them were found once. The top ten hold about 10% of the sample. Sequencing used PBMCs. These receptors originate from a male donor with HTLV-1-associated myelopathy (HAM/TSP).

Ten or more counts support this clonotype. The V and J genes are TRBV28 and TRBJ2-7; a possible D gene is TRBD2 (6 bases). Germline CDR1 MDHEN, CDR2 SYDVKM. With 8 bases removed from V and 3 bases from J, the gap between germline ends came to 17 bases. The CDR3 runs to 14 residues. In DNA, the CDR3 is TGTGCCAGCCTTGCAAGTGGAGGGGTCTACGAGCAGTACTTC. As protein: CASLASGGVYEQYF.

This clonotype was counted at least ten times. The V gene is TRBV20-1, the J gene TRBJ1-5; 9 nucleotides line up with TRBD1. Trimming cost V 5 bases and J 2 bases; bases outside gene matches: 7. The CDR3 loop spans 15 amino acids. The germline gives CDR1 DFQATT, CDR2 SNEGSKA (reference sequence). Here the CDR3 DNA reads TGCAGTGCTTCCAACAGGGGGCTCGGCAATCAGCCCCAGCATTTT. This encodes CSASNRGLGNQPQHF.

Concerning this clonotype: Relative to the germline gene, one junction end is altered; a read error may explain this. V gene TRBV11-3 combines with J gene TRBJ2-2, with TRBD2 identical over 8 bases. This CDR3 region has 18 residues. Germline V gene lookup returns CDR1 SGHNT and CDR2 YENEEA. The CDR3 protein is CSSSLEGLGLADTGELFF. The DNA for the CDR3 is TGTTCCAGCAGCTTAGAGGGGCTCGGACTAGCCGACACCGGGGAGCTGTTTTTT. Drawing the rest from reference TRBV11-3 and TRBJ2-2, the complete variable domain is EAGVVQSPRYKIIEKKQPVAFWCNPISGHNTLYWYLQNLGQGPELLIRYENEEAVDDSQLPKDRFSAERLKGVDSTLKIQPAELGDSAVYLCSSSLEGLGLADTGELFFGEGSRLTVL.

This clonotype occurred many times. This chain uses TRBV7-2 with TRBJ2-7; D remains unclear. Germline V gene lookup returns CDR1 SGHTA and CDR2 FQGNSA. V gave up 2 bases and J gave up 2 bases, with 7 bases separating them. CDR3 size: 13 residues. As DNA, the CDR3 is TGTGCCAGCAGCTTATCGGGTCCCTACGAGCAGTACTTC. It encodes CASSLSGPYEQYF.

This clonotype has at least ten counts. The chain carries TRBV29-1 and TRBJ2-5; D remains ambiguous. The CDR3 runs to 13 residues. V was clipped by 1 base and J by 1 base, with 7 bases between them. Germline assignment: CDR1 SQVTM and CDR2 ANQGSEA. The CDR3 nucleotides read TGCAGCGTTGAAGGGACGGTCCAAGAGACCCAGTACTTC. Its translation: CSVEGTVQETQYF.

This clonotype was observed at least ten times. The J gene is TRBJ1-5, the V gene TRBV7-6, with D perhaps TRBD1 (5 bases). CDR1 is SGHVS, CDR2 FNYEAQ, per germline. CDR3 length equals 16 residues. V was cut by 1 base and J by 1 base, with 11 bases left in between. CDR3 nucleotides: TGTGCCAGCAGCTTAGAGTCGGGGGGGAGCAATCAGCCCCAGCATTTT. Amino acid sequence: CASSLESGGSNQPQHF. Looking up the rest from reference TRBV7-6 and TRBJ1-5 gives the full variable domain: GAGVSQSPRYKVTKRGQDVALRCDPISGHVSLYWYRQALGQGPEFLTYFNYEAQQDKSGLPNDRFSAERPEGSISTLTIQRTEQRDSAMYRCASSLESGGSNQPQHFGDGTRLSIL.

Notes on this clonotype: A read error may explain this, as a much larger clone is one base away. The chain uses TRBV20-1 and TRBJ2-1, with D tentatively TRBD1 or TRBD2 (6 bases each). The germline V gene encodes CDR1 DFQATT and CDR2 SNEGSKA (reference sequence). The CDR3 spans 14 residues. The CDR3 loop reads CNASPRGPGNEQFF. CDR3 bases: TGCAATGCTAGCCCCCGGGGGCCGGGGAATGAGCAGTTCTTC.

This clonotype was counted ten times or more. CDR3 in DNA: TGTGCCAGCAGCTTATCTGAAACCCAAGCTTTCTTT. Encoded protein: CASSLSETQAFF. The J gene is TRBJ1-1, the V gene TRBV7-9; D is unresolved. The V gene's germline CDR1 is SEHNR and CDR2 FQNEAQ (reference sequence). This CDR3 comprises 12 residues. Trimming cost V 2 bases and J 9 bases, with 10 bases left between them.

This clonotype came up many times. The chain couples TRBV20-1 to TRBJ2-3, with 11 bases identical to TRBD2. The CDR3 consists of 16 residues. The trim removed 3 bases at V and 0 bases at J, leaving 5 bases unmatched. Germline-derived CDR1 and CDR2 are DFQATT and SNEGSKA (reference sequence). The CDR3 sequence is CSASPSGGSSTDTQYF. The DNA of the CDR3 is TGCAGTGCTAGTCCTAGCGGGGGGTCTAGCACAGATACGCAGTATTTT.

Ten or more counts support this clonotype. This sequence joins TRBV3-1 and TRBJ1-1; possible D gene TRBD1, 5 bases. V was cut by 1 base and J by 1 base, with 13 bases left in between. The CDR3 length is 16 residues. CDR1 and CDR2 from the germline V gene are LGHDT and YNNKEL (reference sequence). CDR3 DNA sequence: TGTGCCAGCAGCCAAGGTTTGACAGCGGCGAACACTGAAGCTTTCTTT. Translation gives CASSQGLTAANTEAFF.

The rearrangement joins TRBV6-2 or TRBV6-3 to TRBJ1-5; D unclear. Trimming removed 2 bases from V and 1 base from J, with 15 bases in between. The CDR3 covers 17 residues. CDR1 and CDR2 from the germline V gene are MNHEY and SVGEGT. CDR3 sequence: CASSYANEVDSNQPQHF. The CDR3 DNA is TGTGCCAGCAGTTACGCCAACGAGGTAGACAGCAATCAGCCCCAGCATTTT.

Ten or more counts support this clonotype. In DNA, the CDR3 is TGTGCCACCTCCTCGAACCTGGGAGGATGGAAGACCCAGTACTTC. This sequence encodes CATSSNLGGWKTQYF. This chain joins TRBV28 and TRBJ2-5; D perhaps matches TRBD2 (6 bases). The V end lost 10 bases, the J end lost 6 bases, and 24 bases lay between the germline ends. The CDR3 runs to 15 residues. Germline assignment: CDR1 MDHEN and CDR2 SYDVKM. Full variable domain (rest looked up from reference TRBV28 and TRBJ2-5): DVKVTQSSRYLVKRTGEKVFLECVQDMDHENMFWYRQDPGLGLRLIYFSYDVKMKEKGDIPEGYSVSREKKERFSLILESASTNQTSMYLCATSSNLGGWKTQYFGPGTRLLVL.

This clonotype showed up many times. The chain recombines TRBV11-1 with TRBJ1-5; D is unclear. The CDR3 runs 15 residues. Germline CDR1 is SGHAT and CDR2 is FQDESV (reference sequence). V was pared by 1 base and J by 7 bases, with 14 bases between. The CDR3 DNA is TGTGCCAGCAGCTTAGACGGGTCGCCTAACCAGCCCCAGCATTTT. It specifies CASSLDGSPNQPQHF.

This clonotype showed up many times. V is TRBV6-6 and J is TRBJ2-5, with 9 bases identical to TRBD2. Germline assignment: CDR1 MNHNY and CDR2 SVGAGI (reference sequence). The ends lost 8 bases at V and 2 bases at J; junction bases unmatched: 12. The CDR3 covers 16 residues. The CDR3 DNA reads as TGTGCCAGCTCCCCAGTTGGTCTAGCGGGGCAAGAGACCCAGTACTTC. Residues: CASSPVGLAGQETQYF.

This clonotype came up many times. V usage is TRBV4-3 and J usage is TRBJ1-2; D call uncertain. Trimming shortened V by 0 bases and J by 2 bases, and 13 bases separated the two germline ends. Looked up from germline, CDR1 is LGHNA and CDR2 is YSLEER. CDR3 size: 16 residues. DNA for the CDR3: TGCGCCAGCAGCCAAGATCTGGCAGGAATCAACTATGGCTACACCTTC. Translation: CASSQDLAGINYGYTF.

This clonotype showed up many times. The gene calls are TRBV7-2 and TRBJ2-6; no reliable D call. Deletions cut 6 bases from V and 1 base from J, with 4 bases between. In germline, CDR1 is SGHTA, CDR2 FQGNSA. The CDR3 spans 13 residues. CDR3 loop: CASSGSGANVLTF. The CDR3 coding sequence is TGTGCCAGCAGTGGGTCTGGGGCCAACGTCCTGACTTTC.

This clonotype was detected many times. The chain joins TRBV20-1 to TRBJ2-7; the match to TRBD2 covers 7 bases. Trimming cost V 3 bases and J 7 bases; bases outside gene matches: 12. In germline, CDR1 is DFQATT, CDR2 SNEGSKA (reference sequence). This CDR3 has 14 residues. The CDR3 sequence is CSASKSQLGGEQYF. In DNA, the CDR3 is TGCAGTGCTAGTAAATCGCAGTTGGGGGGGGAGCAGTACTTC.

Many counts were recorded for this clonotype. This chain links TRBV5-1 with TRBJ2-3; 8 positions match TRBD1. This CDR3 has 18 residues. The germline gives CDR1 SGHRS, CDR2 YFSETQ. The ends lost 1 base at V and 0 bases at J; junction bases unmatched: 10. CDR3 nucleotide sequence: TGCGCCAGCAGCTTGTTTGGGACAGGTTTTACTAGCACAGATACGCAGTATTTT. Translation gives CASSLFGTGFTSTDTQYF.

This clonotype was found many times. This chain joins TRBV20-1 and TRBJ1-4; TRBD1 might be the D (6 bases). This CDR3 comprises 14 residues. Deletions cut 6 bases from V and 3 bases from J, with 14 bases between. Germline assignment: CDR1 DFQATT and CDR2 SNEGSKA (reference sequence). Here the CDR3 reads CSAITDSANEKLFF. The CDR3 DNA reads as TGCAGTGCCATTACGGACAGCGCTAATGAAAAACTGTTTTTT.

This clonotype appeared many times. The genes are TRBV6-2 or TRBV6-3 and TRBJ1-5; 7 positions agree with TRBD1. V lost 6 bases, J lost 5 bases, and 10 bases stayed unmatched. CDR1 and CDR2 (germline): MNHEY, SVGEGT. This CDR3 is 15 amino acids long. In DNA form, the CDR3 reads TGTGCCAGCAGCCGACAGGGTGTTGGGGATCAGCCCCAGCATTTT. Residues: CASSRQGVGDQPQHF.

This clonotype came up many times. The chain has TRBV5-1 and TRBJ1-5, with D tentatively TRBD1 (5 bases). Germline CDR1 is SGHRS and CDR2 is YFSETQ. Trimming cost V 4 bases and J 3 bases, with 11 bases left between them. The CDR3 totals 14 residues. Here the CDR3 reads CASSRDGYNQPQHF. DNA of the CDR3: TGCGCCAGCAGCCGGGACGGGTACAATCAGCCCCAGCATTTT.

The sample holds many counts of this clonotype. The V call is TRBV5-1, the J call TRBJ2-5, with TRBD1 as a possible D gene (5 bases). CDR3 size: 16 residues. The germline gives CDR1 SGHRS, CDR2 YFSETQ. Trimming took 4 bases from V and 2 from J, leaving 18 bases between them. CDR3 in amino acids: CASSLTAVGLQETQYF. CDR3 in DNA: TGCGCCAGCAGCCTGACAGCAGTCGGCTTGCAAGAGACCCAGTACTTC. Full variable domain (remainder filled in from reference TRBV5-1 and TRBJ2-5): KAGVTQTPRYLIKTRGQQVTLSCSPISGHRSVSWYQQTPGQGLQFLFEYFSETQRNKGNFPGRFSGRQFSNSRSEMNVSTLELGDSALYLCASSLTAVGLQETQYFGPGTRLLVL.

This clonotype showed up many times. The J gene is TRBJ2-2, the V gene TRBV15; 7 bases align to TRBD1. This CDR3 region has 14 residues. Trimming cost V 6 bases and J 3 bases; bases outside gene matches: 4. CDR1 is LNHNV and CDR2 is YYDKDF in the germline V gene (reference sequence). The CDR3: CATRQGTDTGELFF. The CDR3 DNA is TGTGCCACCAGACAGGGGACGGACACCGGGGAGCTGTTTTTT.

This clonotype occurred many times. The chain carries TRBV9 and TRBJ2-1, with 10 bases matching TRBD2. The V gene's germline CDR1 is SGDLS and CDR2 YYNGEE. The ends lost 4 bases at V and 7 bases at J; junction bases unmatched: 14. The CDR3 sequence is 17 residues long. CDR3: CASSSHGVLAGVNEQFF. The CDR3 DNA reads TGTGCCAGCAGCTCTCACGGTGTTCTAGCGGGGGTGAATGAGCAGTTCTTC.

This clonotype was observed at least ten times. The rearrangement links TRBV5-1 to TRBJ1-1; D uncertain. Germline assignment: CDR1 SGHRS and CDR2 YFSETQ. Trimming took off 3 bases at V and 2 bases at J, with 8 bases between the two ends. The CDR3 covers 13 residues. The CDR3 protein is CASSSQSNTEAFF. The CDR3 coding sequence is TGCGCCAGCAGCTCTCAGAGTAACACTGAAGCTTTCTTT. Based on the CDR3 plus reference TRBV5-1 and TRBJ1-1, the full variable domain is KAGVTQTPRYLIKTRGQQVTLSCSPISGHRSVSWYQQTPGQGLQFLFEYFSETQRNKGNFPGRFSGRQFSNSRSEMNVSTLELGDSALYLCASSSQSNTEAFFGQGTRLTVV.

As for this clonotype: Given a much more abundant clone one base away, this may be a read error. J is TRBJ1-6 and V is TRBV18; no firm D call. Germline V lookup: CDR1 KGHSH, CDR2 LQKENI. This CDR3 is built from 15 residues. Here the CDR3 reads CASSPERPYNSHLHF. The CDR3, as DNA: TGTGCCAGCTCACCAGAGAGGCCTTATAATTCACACCTCCACTTT.

V is TRBV28 and J is TRBJ1-1; a possible D gene is TRBD1 (5 bases). This CDR3 comprises 13 residues. Germline V gene data show CDR1 as MDHEN and CDR2 as SYDVKM. Trimming removed 6 bases at V and 4 bases at J, with 12 bases between. The CDR3 DNA reads as TGTGCCAGCAGACGCAGGGTGAGCACTGAAGCTTTCTTT. It translates to CASRRRVSTEAFF.

This clonotype showed up many times. The gene calls are TRBV6-2 or TRBV6-3 and TRBJ1-1; the D gene is possibly TRBD1 (5 bases). V lost 7 bases to trimming and J lost 1 base, with 16 bases between them. The CDR3 length is 15 residues. Germline V CDR1 and CDR2: MNHEY, SVGEGT. CDR3 in amino acids: CASTDRGAGNTEAFF. The CDR3 DNA is TGTGCCAGCACCGACCGAGGGGCCGGGAACACTGAAGCTTTCTTT.